The 21 T cell receptor beta chains listed next were all sequenced from one sample in a study of CD8 T cells in Susac syndrome. It was with random hexamers that about 0.45 to 1 ug RNA was reverse transcribed. MiXCR was run by TCRdb on the immunoSEQ multiplex PCR reads, yielding one entry per CDR3 protein. Here the sample spans roughly 110,000 distinct CDR3 sequences, nearly 95% being singletons. Input material: CD4+ T cells from PBMCs. The receptor set was obtained from a human donor in good health.

Here the CDR3 reads CAWGTTTWEQFF. DNA of the CDR3: TGTGCCTGGGGAACTACAACATGGGAGCAGTTCTTC. The chain employs TRBV30 and TRBJ2-1; D remains ambiguous. Trimming left V 5 bases short and J 10 bases short, with 15 bases between. Germline CDR1 reads GTSNPN; CDR2 reads SVGIG (reference sequence). CDR3 size: 12 residues.

The chain employs TRBV7-2 and TRBJ2-7; 11 nucleotides line up with TRBD2. Unmatched junction bases numbered 13, after V lost 5 bases and J lost 7 bases. Germline V gene sequence: CDR1 SGHTA, CDR2 FQGNSA. CDR3 length: 16 amino acids. As DNA, the CDR3 is TGTGCCAGCAGCAGACTACTAGCGGGGGTTCGTCAGGAGCAGTACTTC. It yields the protein CASSRLLAGVRQEQYF.

The chain links TRBV5-5 to TRBJ2-1; a weak D match, TRBD1 (7 bases). Trimming shortened V by 3 bases and J by 8 bases, and 15 bases separated the two germline ends. CDR1 SGHKS and CDR2 YYEKEE come from the germline V gene (reference sequence). The CDR3 runs 14 residues. The CDR3, as DNA: TGTGCCAGCAGCTCGGAGGGGGCGCGTTATGAGCAGTTCTTC. This translates into CASSSEGARYEQFF.

The chain joins TRBV4-2 to TRBJ1-3; D gene uncertain. CDR1 and CDR2 from the germline V gene are LGHNA and YNFKEQ. The ends were cut back, 2 bases at V and 0 bases at J, with 5 bases in the middle. The CDR3 totals 14 residues. The DNA of the CDR3 is TGTGCCAGCAGCCAAACAGACTCTGGAAACACCATATATTTT. Encoded protein: CASSQTDSGNTIYF.

With regard to this clonotype: The junction shows a germline mismatch at one end, possibly a read error. The chain employs TRBV2 and TRBJ1-5; D unresolved. The CDR3 length is 14 residues. Germline-derived CDR1 and CDR2 are SNHLY and FYNNEI. Here the CDR3 DNA reads TGTGCCAGCAGCGAAGCGTATAGCAATCAGCCCCAGCATTTT. This codes for CASSEAYSNQPQHF.

Turning to this clonotype: The germline gene is not matched at one end of the junction; a read error may be the cause. The rearrangement joins TRBV27 to TRBJ2-7; D tentatively reads TRBD1 or TRBD2 (7 bases each). Germline values: CDR1 MNHEY, CDR2 SMNVEV (reference sequence). There are 14 residues in the CDR3. CDR3 nucleotide sequence: TGTGCCAGCAGTTTATGGGGGGGACAGTACGCGCAGTACTTC. As protein: CASSLWGGQYAQYF.

This clonotype was seen once. This rearrangement joins TRBV7-2 to TRBJ2-5; TRBD1 aligns across 7 bases. The CDR3 length is 16 residues. The germline V gene encodes CDR1 SGHTA and CDR2 FQGNSA. Trimming at V came to 0 bases and at J to 2 bases, leaving 6 bases not matched to a gene. The CDR3 loop reads CASSLALSRGQETQYF. The CDR3 DNA sequence: TGTGCCAGCAGCTTAGCGCTCTCCAGGGGGCAAGAGACCCAGTACTTC.

V and J are TRBV11-2 and TRBJ1-2; no clear D. Per the germline V gene, CDR1 is SGHAT and CDR2 is FQNNGV. This CDR3 spans 13 amino acids. The V end lost 5 bases, the J end lost 1 base, and 8 bases lay between the germline ends. DNA for the CDR3: TGTGCCAGCAGCAGAGACGGTAACTATGGCTACACCTTC. Translated: CASSRDGNYGYTF.

This chain connects TRBV4-3 to TRBJ2-1; no clear D. The CDR3 spans 16 residues. Trimming stripped 1 base from V and 0 bases from J, with 10 bases between. Germline values: CDR1 LGHNA, CDR2 YSLEER. CDR3 bases: TGCGCCAGCAGCCAAGTCGGGCTAAGCTCCTACAATGAGCAGTTCTTC. Amino acid sequence: CASSQVGLSSYNEQFF.

This clonotype was observed once. The genes are TRBV25-1 and TRBJ1-5, with D perhaps TRBD1 (6 bases). The CDR3 contains 15 residues. Per germline, CDR1 MGHDK and CDR2 SYGVNS. V was clipped by 4 bases and J by 8 bases, with 18 bases between them. The CDR3 reads CASSAPGTPNEPQHF. CDR3 in DNA: TGTGCCAGCAGTGCCCCCGGGACACCTAACGAGCCCCAGCATTTT.

J is TRBJ2-1 and V is TRBV15; D might be TRBD2 (5 bases). Germline loops: CDR1 LNHNV, CDR2 YYDKDF (reference sequence). The V gene lost 0 bases and the J gene lost 4 bases, with 13 bases spanning the gap. This CDR3 has 16 residues. The CDR3 nucleotides are TGTGCCACCAGCAGAGATCCTGAGACTAATTACAATGAGCAGTTCTTC. It yields the protein CATSRDPETNYNEQFF.

The V call is TRBV29-1, the J call TRBJ2-3; D might be TRBD2 (5 bases). Trimming removed 4 bases at V and 0 bases at J, with 23 bases between. The CDR3 length is 18 residues. CDR1 SQVTM and CDR2 ANQGSEA come from the germline V gene. Here the CDR3 DNA reads TGCAGCGTTGCCGGCCGGAACAAACTAGGCAAAAGCACAGATACGCAGTATTTT. Translated, it gives CSVAGRNKLGKSTDTQYF.

The chain has TRBV7-9 and TRBJ2-5; 7 nucleotides match TRBD2. Germline-derived CDR1 and CDR2 are SEHNR and FQNEAQ (reference sequence). The CDR3 length is 13 residues. Unmatched junction bases numbered 7, after V lost 5 bases and J lost 7 bases. The DNA of the CDR3 is TGTGCCAGCAGCACGCGAGCGGGAAGGACCCAGTACTTC. This translates into CASSTRAGRTQYF.

The rearrangement joins TRBV7-3 to TRBJ2-2; no clear D gene. Germline V lookup: CDR1 SGHTA, CDR2 FQGTGA. Trimming stripped 5 bases from V and 0 bases from J, with 10 bases between. This CDR3 spans 15 amino acids. The CDR3 bases are TGTGCCAGCAGCCGAGGCGTCGCGAACACCGGGGAGCTGTTTTTT. Protein sequence: CASSRGVANTGELFF.

The genes are TRBV20-1 and TRBJ2-4; 9 bases are shared with TRBD1. CDR3 length equals 15 residues. Germline V gives CDR1 DFQATT, CDR2 SNEGSKA (reference sequence). J lost 1 base, V lost 5 bases, and 6 bases had no gene match. CDR3 sequence (DNA): TGCAGTGCTCCCCGGGGGACAGGGGCCAAAAACATTCAGTACTTC. Residues: CSAPRGTGAKNIQYF.

The rearrangement links TRBV19 to TRBJ2-7; 8 bases fit TRBD1. Germline V gene lookup returns CDR1 LNHDA and CDR2 SQIVND (reference sequence). The CDR3 loop spans 14 amino acids. V lost 8 bases and J lost 1; bases outside the gene matches: 7. This CDR3 is CASRRGTGSYEQYF. CDR3 coding DNA: TGTGCCAGTCGAAGGGGGACAGGTTCCTACGAGCAGTACTTC.

The rearrangement uses TRBV6-2 or TRBV6-3 and TRBJ1-1; TRBD1 might be the D (6 bases). Germline CDR1 is MNHEY and CDR2 is SVGEGT. The V end lost 2 bases, the J end lost 6 bases, and 13 bases lay between the germline ends. The CDR3 loop spans 14 amino acids. CDR3 protein: CASSYTRGGAEAFF. In DNA form, the CDR3 reads TGTGCCAGCAGTTACACCAGGGGAGGCGCTGAAGCTTTCTTT.

The chain combines TRBV5-1 with TRBJ1-1; D is perhaps TRBD1 (5 bases). This CDR3 region has 17 residues. Trimming pared 0 bases from V and 1 base from J, leaving 16 bases between. Germline lookup yields CDR1 SGHRS and CDR2 YFSETQ. CDR3 in DNA: TGCGCCAGCAGCTTGGAGGAGGGACGGAGGGCGAACACTGAAGCTTTCTTT. Protein: CASSLEEGRRANTEAFF.

In this sample, this clonotype turned up a few times. This chain connects TRBV7-2 to TRBJ1-1; tentative D call: TRBD1 (6 bases). This CDR3 contains 14 residues. Germline V gives CDR1 SGHTA, CDR2 FQGNSA. V lost 3 bases to trimming and J lost 2 bases, with 10 bases between them. The CDR3 loop is CASSFLGANTEAFF. The DNA for the CDR3 is TGTGCCAGCAGCTTTTTGGGGGCTAACACTGAAGCTTTCTTT.

The chain has TRBV12-5 and TRBJ1-1, with D unresolved. The V gene's germline CDR1 is LGHNT and CDR2 FRNRAP. The V end was cut by 1 base, the J end by 9 bases, with 12 bases between. This CDR3 is 13 amino acids long. Here the CDR3 DNA reads TGTGCTAGTGGTTTGGGTTCGGGGTACCAAGCTTTCTTT. This gives the protein CASGLGSGYQAFF.

The gene calls are TRBV28 and TRBJ1-5; unclear D gene. Trimming left V 10 bases short and J 3 bases short, with 19 bases between. The CDR3 extends over 15 amino acids. The germline V gene has CDR1 MDHEN and CDR2 SYDVKM. CDR3 region: CATSPGHSYNQPQHF. In DNA, the CDR3 is TGTGCCACCAGCCCCGGGCACAGTTACAATCAGCCCCAGCATTTT.